These 29 T cell receptor beta chains were sequenced from one sample in a study of OX40 agonist ivuxolimab in advanced cancers. Preparation of the library involved the immunoSEQ multiplex PCR assay. In TCRdb, the immuneACCESS table is reduced to in-frame sequences with V and J assigned. These tables do not hold every clone; where another copy was compared, an unresolved V gene accounts for under half, and the others remain unexplained. Within this sample are approximately 75,000 clones, with about nine tenths of them counted one time only. 0.35% to 0.45% of the sample belongs to the ten largest clones. The specimen was CD4+ or CD8+ T cells sorted from blood, collected in a trial of the OX40 agonist ivuxolimab. These receptors all stem from an adult with an advanced solid tumor such as melanoma, head and neck, liver or kidney cancer.

The CDR3 nucleotides are TGTGCCAGTAGTCCCGGAAGGCGGGGGTTTAGCAATGAGCAGTTCTTC. Protein: CASSPGRRGFSNEQFF. The rearrangement joins TRBV19 to TRBJ2-1; 7 bases map to TRBD2. The CDR3 contains 16 residues. Germline V gene sequence: CDR1 LNHDA, CDR2 SQIVND (reference sequence). V was pared by 5 bases and J by 6 bases, with 13 bases of the junction left unmatched.

The rearrangement joins TRBV19 to TRBJ2-3; D may be TRBD2 (6 bases). V lost 3 bases to trimming and J lost 5 bases, with 18 bases between them. The germline gives CDR1 LNHDA, CDR2 SQIVND (reference sequence). The CDR3 spans 16 residues. The CDR3 loop is CASSILGLLGGDTQYF. CDR3 coding DNA: TGTGCCAGTAGTATCCTGGGACTCCTGGGGGGAGATACGCAGTATTTT.

The V call is TRBV7-2, the J call TRBJ2-3, with TRBD2 as a possible D gene (5 bases). V was pared by 5 bases and J by 6 bases, with 12 bases between. CDR1 SGHTA and CDR2 FQGNSA come from the germline V gene. The CDR3 loop spans 13 amino acids. The CDR3 nucleotides read TGTGCCAGCAGCCCTCCCCAGCGGGATACGCAGTATTTT. This gives the protein CASSPPQRDTQYF. Full variable domain (missing parts from reference TRBV7-2 and TRBJ2-3): GAGVSQSPSNKVTEKGKDVELRCDPISGHTALYWYRQSLGQGLEFLIYFQGNSAPDKSGLPSDRFSAERTGGSVSTLTIQRTQQEDSAVYLCASSPPQRDTQYFGPGTRLTVL.

The V gene is TRBV2, the J gene TRBJ2-3; D is uncertain. Germline V gene sequence: CDR1 SNHLY, CDR2 FYNNEI. V lost 0 bases and J lost 2, with 3 bases in between. The CDR3 runs 13 residues. The CDR3 DNA follows: TGTGCCAGCAGTGAAGCAACCACAGATACGCAGTATTTT. This sequence encodes CASSEATTDTQYF. The complete variable domain, with remaining parts taken from reference TRBV2 and TRBJ2-3, reads EPEVTQTPSHQVTQMGQEVILRCVPISNHLYFYWYRQILGQKVEFLVSFYNNEISEKSEIFDDQFSVERPDGSNFTLKIRSTKLEDSAMYFCASSEATTDTQYFGPGTRLTVL.

V and J are TRBV7-9 and TRBJ1-4; D might be TRBD1 (5 bases). The CDR3 spans 14 residues. V gave up 2 bases and J gave up 6 bases, with 10 bases separating them. CDR1 is SEHNR, CDR2 FQNEAQ, per germline (reference sequence). The CDR3 protein is CASSLRTLDEKLFF. The CDR3 nucleotides are TGTGCCAGCAGCTTAAGGACACTGGATGAAAAACTGTTTTTT.

This chain links TRBV7-2 with TRBJ2-5; 11 positions match TRBD2. Per germline, CDR1 SGHTA and CDR2 FQGNSA. V lost 5 bases, J lost 5 bases, and 7 bases stayed unmatched. The CDR3 is 15 residues long. The DNA of the CDR3 is TGTGCCAGCAGCCCTACTAGCGGGGGTTGGGAGACCCAGTACTTC. Protein sequence: CASSPTSGGWETQYF. Filled out from reference TRBV7-2 and TRBJ2-5, the complete variable domain reads GAGVSQSPSNKVTEKGKDVELRCDPISGHTALYWYRQSLGQGLEFLIYFQGNSAPDKSGLPSDRFSAERTGGSVSTLTIQRTQQEDSAVYLCASSPTSGGWETQYFGPGTRLLVL.

This chain connects TRBV2 to TRBJ2-3; 8 bases align to TRBD2. Germline trimming cut 0 bases from V and 4 bases from J; bases unmatched to any gene: 6. Per germline, CDR1 SNHLY and CDR2 FYNNEI. This CDR3 is 16 amino acids long. DNA for the CDR3: TGTGCCAGCAGTGAAGCCAGCGGGGGAGGTGCAGATACGCAGTATTTT. This gives the protein CASSEASGGGADTQYF.

V usage is TRBV19 and J usage is TRBJ2-6; D is perhaps TRBD1 or TRBD2 (5 bases each). V was cut by 5 bases and J by 0 bases, with 20 bases left in between. CDR1 is LNHDA and CDR2 is SQIVND in the germline V gene (reference sequence). The CDR3 covers 19 residues. The CDR3 reads CASSSPLGATFSGANVLTF. CDR3 nucleotide sequence: TGTGCCAGTAGTTCCCCCCTCGGGGCAACCTTCTCTGGGGCCAACGTCCTGACTTTC.

The chain joins TRBV23-1 to TRBJ2-1; possibly TRBD1 for D (6 bases). TRBV23-1 is an ORF, with its function uncertain. The CDR3 covers 16 residues. V was shortened by 4 bases and J by 3 bases, with 16 bases between the two germline ends. Here the CDR3 reads CASSPEGTQGYNEQFF. CDR3 DNA: TGCGCCAGCAGTCCCGAGGGGACACAAGGCTACAATGAGCAGTTCTTC.

This chain connects TRBV6-5 to TRBJ1-1; D gene ambiguous. From germline, CDR1 is MNHEY and CDR2 SVGAGI. CDR3 length equals 14 residues. Trimming pared 5 bases from V and 2 bases from J, leaving 12 bases between. This chain's CDR3 is CASSPTPGNTEAFF. In nucleotides, the CDR3 is TGTGCCAGCAGTCCAACGCCTGGTAACACTGAAGCTTTCTTT.

This chain connects TRBV28 to TRBJ1-1; 10 positions agree with TRBD1. The CDR3 totals 16 residues. Germline loops: CDR1 MDHEN, CDR2 SYDVKM. With V trimmed by 5 bases and J by 4 bases, 10 bases remained unmatched. The CDR3 bases are TGTGCCAGCAGTCCCCCGACAGGGGGCGCGTCCACTGAAGCTTTCTTT. Translating it yields CASSPPTGGASTEAFF. Variable domain in full (rest from reference TRBV28 and TRBJ1-1): DVKVTQSSRYLVKRTGEKVFLECVQDMDHENMFWYRQDPGLGLRLIYFSYDVKMKEKGDIPEGYSVSREKKERFSLILESASTNQTSMYLCASSPPTGGASTEAFFGQGTRLTVV.

This chain links TRBV28 with TRBJ2-1, with D maybe TRBD2 (6 bases). Looked up from germline, CDR1 is MDHEN and CDR2 is SYDVKM. CDR3 length equals 16 residues. V lost 1 base and J 2 bases, leaving 12 bases between the germline ends. The CDR3 sequence: CASSLFSGVAYNEQFF. The CDR3 coding sequence is TGTGCCAGCAGTTTATTCTCGGGAGTGGCCTACAATGAGCAGTTCTTC.

The chain recombines TRBV5-1 with TRBJ1-5; a weak D match, TRBD1 (6 bases). The V gene lost 1 base and the J gene lost 7 bases, with 12 bases spanning the gap. The CDR3 is 14 amino acids. Per germline, CDR1 SGHRS and CDR2 YFSETQ. The CDR3 loop reads CASSLSAGVQPQHF. In DNA, the CDR3 is TGCGCCAGCAGCTTGTCGGCAGGGGTCCAGCCCCAGCATTTT. Full variable domain (missing parts from reference TRBV5-1 and TRBJ1-5): KAGVTQTPRYLIKTRGQQVTLSCSPISGHRSVSWYQQTPGQGLQFLFEYFSETQRNKGNFPGRFSGRQFSNSRSEMNVSTLELGDSALYLCASSLSAGVQPQHFGDGTRLSIL.

This clone has only one observation. The chain carries TRBV27 and TRBJ1-1; D might be TRBD1 (5 bases). The germline V gene encodes CDR1 MNHEY and CDR2 SMNVEV (reference sequence). The CDR3 extends over 13 amino acids. The V gene lost 6 bases and the J gene lost 3 bases, with 11 bases spanning the gap. For the CDR3, the DNA is TGTGCCAGCAGGCTTGACAGATACACTGAAGCTTTCTTT. It codes for CASRLDRYTEAFF.

The rearrangement joins TRBV18 to TRBJ1-4, with D perhaps matching TRBD1 (5 bases). Looked up from germline, CDR1 is KGHSH and CDR2 is LQKENI. The CDR3 is made up of 15 amino acids. Trimming shortened V by 3 bases and J by 5 bases, and 13 bases separated the two germline ends. The CDR3 region has the DNA TGTGCCAGCTCACCCCAGGGCCTGATAAATGAAAAACTGTTTTTT. It yields the protein CASSPQGLINEKLFF.

This chain uses TRBV6-6 with TRBJ2-2; the D is unclear. This CDR3 contains 13 residues. Germline lookup yields CDR1 MNHNY and CDR2 SVGAGI (reference sequence). V shed 0 bases and J shed 7 bases, with 6 bases lying between them. The CDR3 here is CASSYSGIGELFF. In DNA form, the CDR3 reads TGTGCCAGCAGTTACTCGGGGATCGGGGAGCTGTTTTTT.

The V gene is TRBV30, the J gene TRBJ2-3, with 8 positions matching TRBD2. The CDR3 contains 15 residues. The V gene's germline CDR1 is GTSNPN and CDR2 SVGIG (reference sequence). J gave up 0 bases and V 0 bases, and 2 bases lay outside the gene matches. CDR3 protein: CAWSVGGGSTDTQYF. Written as DNA, the CDR3 is TGTGCCTGGAGTGTAGGCGGGGGGAGCACAGATACGCAGTATTTT.

CDR3 loop: CASSFLPSGDNEQFF. DNA of the CDR3: TGCGCCAGCAGCTTCCTCCCTAGCGGGGACAATGAGCAGTTCTTC. The chain uses TRBV5-1 and TRBJ2-1; TRBD2 matches 9 bases. The CDR3 covers 15 residues. V shed 2 bases and J 5 bases; nucleotides not matched to a gene: 5. The germline gives CDR1 SGHRS, CDR2 YFSETQ.

The chain joins TRBV6-1 to TRBJ1-4; 9 bases agree with TRBD1. The CDR3 contains 16 residues. Germline CDR1 MNHNS, CDR2 SASEGT. Trimming at V came to 1 base and at J to 5 bases, leaving 5 bases not matched to a gene. The CDR3 nucleotides are TGTGCCAGCAGTGAAGGGGCTGGACAGGGGAATGAAAAACTGTTTTTT. Translation: CASSEGAGQGNEKLFF.

The chain has TRBV6-4 and TRBJ2-5; D perhaps matches TRBD2 (5 bases). The length of the CDR3 is 13 residues. V lost 10 bases and J lost 3, with 15 bases in between. CDR1 and CDR2 (germline): MRHNA, SNTAGT. CDR3 DNA: TGTGCCAACGGACCGGTGGGAGAAGAGACCCAGTACTTC. Translation: CANGPVGEETQYF.

The rearrangement uses TRBV28 and TRBJ1-2; D is undetermined. The CDR3 has 13 amino acids. The V end was cut by 7 bases, the J end by 7 bases, with 16 bases between. Germline V gene lookup returns CDR1 MDHEN and CDR2 SYDVKM. CDR3 amino acids: CASIQGRVGGYTF. The DNA of the CDR3 is TGTGCCAGCATCCAAGGGAGGGTAGGTGGCTACACCTTC.

The chain links TRBV27 to TRBJ1-1; no clear D gene. Trimming removed 8 bases at V and 6 bases at J, with 22 bases between. In germline, CDR1 is MNHEY, CDR2 SMNVEV (reference sequence). This CDR3 spans 15 amino acids. In nucleotides, the CDR3 is TGTGCCAGCCTCGCCGGGGTGGGAGTCACGGCTGAAGCTTTCTTT. Residues: CASLAGVGVTAEAFF.

This sequence joins TRBV5-1 and TRBJ2-7; 9 nucleotides agree with TRBD1. This CDR3 contains 15 residues. The trim removed 5 bases at V and 2 bases at J, leaving 8 bases unmatched. CDR1 is SGHRS and CDR2 is YFSETQ in the germline V gene. The CDR3 nucleotides read TGCGCCAGCAGGTTCGGACAGGGGACTACCTACGAGCAGTACTTC. Its translation is CASRFGQGTTYEQYF.

V is TRBV29-1 and J is TRBJ1-4; D not resolved. Looked up from germline, CDR1 is SQVTM and CDR2 is ANQGSEA. Trimming removed 0 bases at V and 7 bases at J, with 6 bases between. The CDR3 has 12 residues. As DNA, the CDR3 is TGCAGCGTTGAAGATAAGGGTGAAAAACTGTTTTTT. This codes for CSVEDKGEKLFF.

This clone was found once. The chain links TRBV5-1 to TRBJ2-2, with D perhaps TRBD2 (6 bases). Trimming shortened V by 4 bases and J by 5 bases, and 15 bases separated the two germline ends. Germline-derived CDR1 and CDR2 are SGHRS and YFSETQ. CDR3 size: 15 residues. CDR3 nucleotides: TGCGCCAGCAGCGTCCGGGACTCCCAGACCGGGGAGCTGTTTTTT. Protein product: CASSVRDSQTGELFF.

This clone was detected once. The chain employs TRBV7-6 and TRBJ1-1, with D possibly being TRBD1 (5 bases). This CDR3 comprises 15 residues. V lost 1 base and J lost 2, with 11 bases in between. From germline, CDR1 is SGHVS and CDR2 FNYEAQ. CDR3 in amino acids: CASSLGGVLNTEAFF. The DNA of the CDR3 is TGTGCCAGCAGCTTAGGGGGGGTCCTAAACACTGAAGCTTTCTTT. The complete variable domain, with remaining parts taken from reference TRBV7-6 and TRBJ1-1, reads GAGVSQSPRYKVTKRGQDVALRCDPISGHVSLYWYRQALGQGPEFLTYFNYEAQQDKSGLPNDRFSAERPEGSISTLTIQRTEQRDSAMYRCASSLGGVLNTEAFFGQGTRLTVV.

The chain employs TRBV18 and TRBJ2-5; TRBD2 matches 10 bases. After removal of 4 bases from V and 1 base from J, the junction contained 3 bases not matched to a gene. This CDR3 contains 15 residues. CDR1 and CDR2 (germline): KGHSH, LQKENI. The chain's CDR3 is CASSRTSGAQETQYF. The CDR3 DNA reads TGTGCCAGCTCACGAACTAGCGGGGCCCAAGAGACCCAGTACTTC.

The table lists this clone with a few counts. V gene TRBV7-8 combines with J gene TRBJ1-4, with 7 bases aligning to TRBD1. Germline-derived CDR1 and CDR2 are SGHVS and FQNEAQ. V was clipped by 5 bases and J by 3 bases; unmatched bases: 12. This CDR3 is 17 amino acids long. This chain's CDR3 is CASSDRQGGPANEKLFF. The CDR3 DNA sequence: TGTGCCAGCAGCGACCGACAGGGAGGGCCGGCTAATGAAAAACTGTTTTTT.

Here the CDR3 reads CASSLVPGPGDSPLHF. The CDR3 coding sequence is TGTGCCAGCAGCTTGGTGCCGGGGCCCGGGGATTCACCCCTCCACTTT. This chain links TRBV5-4 with TRBJ1-6; D may be TRBD1 (5 bases). Trimming stripped 0 bases from V and 8 bases from J, with 15 bases between. The germline V gene encodes CDR1 SGHNT and CDR2 YYREEE (reference sequence). This CDR3 comprises 16 residues. The full variable domain, with the rest looked up from reference TRBV5-4 and TRBJ1-6, is ETGVTQSPTHLIKTRGQQVTLRCSSQSGHNTVSWYQQALGQGPQFIFQYYREEENGRGNFPPRFSGLQFPNYSSELNVNALELDDSALYLCASSLVPGPGDSPLHFGNGTRLTVT.